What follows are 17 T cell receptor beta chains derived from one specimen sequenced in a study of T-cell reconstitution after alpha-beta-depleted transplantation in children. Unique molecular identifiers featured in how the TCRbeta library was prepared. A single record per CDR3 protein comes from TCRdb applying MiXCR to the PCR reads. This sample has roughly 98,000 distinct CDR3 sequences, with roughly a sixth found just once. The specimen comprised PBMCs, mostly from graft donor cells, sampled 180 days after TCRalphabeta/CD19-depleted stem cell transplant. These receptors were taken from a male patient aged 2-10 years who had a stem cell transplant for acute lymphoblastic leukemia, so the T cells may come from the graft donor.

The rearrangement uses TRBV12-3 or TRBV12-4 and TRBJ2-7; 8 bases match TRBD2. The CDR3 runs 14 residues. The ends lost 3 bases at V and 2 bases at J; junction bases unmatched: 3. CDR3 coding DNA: TGTGCCAGCAGTTTTCGCGGGGGGCCCTACGAGCAGTACTTC. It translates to CASSFRGGPYEQYF.

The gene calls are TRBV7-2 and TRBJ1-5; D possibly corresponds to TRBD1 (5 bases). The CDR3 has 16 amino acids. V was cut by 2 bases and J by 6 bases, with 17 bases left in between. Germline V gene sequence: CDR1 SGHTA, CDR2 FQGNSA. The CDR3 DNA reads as TGTGCCAGCAGCTTATCTTCAGGGCCGGAGGGTCAGCCCCAGCATTTT. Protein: CASSLSSGPEGQPQHF.

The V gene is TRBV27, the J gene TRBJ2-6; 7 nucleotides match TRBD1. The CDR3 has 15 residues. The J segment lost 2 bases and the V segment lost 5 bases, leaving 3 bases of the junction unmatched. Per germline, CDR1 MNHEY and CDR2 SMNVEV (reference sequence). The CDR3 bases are TGTGCCAGCAGTCCCGGGACAGCTGGGGCCAACGTCCTGACTTTC. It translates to CASSPGTAGANVLTF.

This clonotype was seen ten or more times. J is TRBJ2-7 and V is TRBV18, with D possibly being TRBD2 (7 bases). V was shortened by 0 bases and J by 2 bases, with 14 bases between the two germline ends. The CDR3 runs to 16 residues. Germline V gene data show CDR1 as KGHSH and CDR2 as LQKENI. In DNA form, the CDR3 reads TGTGCCAGCTCACCACCGTCCCGGGGGGCCGCCTACGAGCAGTACTTC. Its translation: CASSPPSRGAAYEQYF.

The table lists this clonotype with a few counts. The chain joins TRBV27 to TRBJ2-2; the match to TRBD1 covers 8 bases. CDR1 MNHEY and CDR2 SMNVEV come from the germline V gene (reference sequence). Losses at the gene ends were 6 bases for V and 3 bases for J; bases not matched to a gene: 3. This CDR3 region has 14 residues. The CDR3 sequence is CASRGQAYTGELFF. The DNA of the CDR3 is TGTGCCAGCAGGGGACAGGCATACACCGGGGAGCTGTTTTTT.

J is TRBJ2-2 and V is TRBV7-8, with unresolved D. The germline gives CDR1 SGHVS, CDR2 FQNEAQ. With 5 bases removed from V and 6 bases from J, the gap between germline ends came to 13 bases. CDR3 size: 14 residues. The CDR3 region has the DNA TGTGCCAGCAGCACCCATAGATTCGCCGGGGAGCTGTTTTTT. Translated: CASSTHRFAGELFF. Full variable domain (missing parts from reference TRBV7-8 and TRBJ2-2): GAGVSQSPRYKVAKRGQDVALRCDPISGHVSLFWYQQALGQGPEFLTYFQNEAQLDKSGLPSDRFFAERPEGSVSTLKIQRTQQEDSAVYLCASSTHRFAGELFFGEGSRLTVL.

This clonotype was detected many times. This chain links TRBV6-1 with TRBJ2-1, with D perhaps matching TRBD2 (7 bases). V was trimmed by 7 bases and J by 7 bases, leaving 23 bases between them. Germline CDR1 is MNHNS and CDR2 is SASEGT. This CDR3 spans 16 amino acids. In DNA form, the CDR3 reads TGTGCCAGCATAAACCAGGCCGGGGGGCCGGGTAATGAGCAGTTCTTC. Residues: CASINQAGGPGNEQFF.

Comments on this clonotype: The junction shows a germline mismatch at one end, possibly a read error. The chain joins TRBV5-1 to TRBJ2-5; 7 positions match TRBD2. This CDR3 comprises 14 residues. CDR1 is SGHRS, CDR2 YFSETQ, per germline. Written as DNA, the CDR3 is TGCGCCAACAGCCCTCCGGGGAGGGTGGAGACCCAGTACTTC. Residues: CANSPPGRVETQYF. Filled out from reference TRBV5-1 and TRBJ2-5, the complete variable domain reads KAGVTQTPRYLIKTRGQQVTLSCSPISGHRSVSWYQQTPGQGLQFLFEYFSETQRNKGNFPGRFSGRQFSNSRSEMNVSTLELGDSALYLCANSPPGRVETQYFGPGTRLLVL.

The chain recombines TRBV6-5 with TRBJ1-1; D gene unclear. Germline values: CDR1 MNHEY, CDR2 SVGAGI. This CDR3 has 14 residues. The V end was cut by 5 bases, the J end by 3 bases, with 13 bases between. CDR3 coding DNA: TGTGCCAGCAGTCCCGCCTCAACCCACACTGAAGCTTTCTTT. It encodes CASSPASTHTEAFF.

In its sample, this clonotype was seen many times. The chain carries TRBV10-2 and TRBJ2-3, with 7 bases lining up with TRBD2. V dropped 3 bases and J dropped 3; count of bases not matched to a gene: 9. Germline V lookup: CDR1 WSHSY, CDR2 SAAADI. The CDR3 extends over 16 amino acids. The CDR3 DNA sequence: TGCGCCAGCAGTGATTTGAGTTGGGAGGGTACAGATACGCAGTATTTT. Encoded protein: CASSDLSWEGTDTQYF.

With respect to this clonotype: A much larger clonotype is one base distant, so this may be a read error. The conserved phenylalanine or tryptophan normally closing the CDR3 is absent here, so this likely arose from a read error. DNA for the CDR3: TGCGCCAGCAGCTTCGGACAGGGACGCAATGAGCAGTTCTTG. Residues: CASSFGQGRNEQFL. This sequence joins TRBV5-1 and TRBJ2-1; TRBD1 agrees at 8 bases. Losses at the gene ends were 2 bases for V and 6 bases for J; bases not matched to a gene: 4. This CDR3 spans 14 amino acids. CDR1 is SGHRS, CDR2 YFSETQ, per germline.

CDR3 DNA: TGTGCTAGTGGTTTAGGGACATCCACTGAAGCTTTCTTT. Its protein product is CASGLGTSTEAFF. The J gene is TRBJ1-1, the V gene TRBV12-5, with a weak D call TRBD1 (6 bases). This CDR3 spans 13 amino acids. The V end was cut by 3 bases, the J end by 4 bases, with 9 bases between. CDR1 and CDR2 (germline): LGHNT, FRNRAP. The full variable domain, rest sourced from reference TRBV12-5 and TRBJ1-1, is DARVTQTPRHKVTEMGQEVTMRCQPILGHNTVFWYRQTMMQGLELLAYFRNRAPLDDSGMPKDRFSAEMPDATLATLKIQPSEPRDSAVYFCASGLGTSTEAFFGQGTRLTVV.

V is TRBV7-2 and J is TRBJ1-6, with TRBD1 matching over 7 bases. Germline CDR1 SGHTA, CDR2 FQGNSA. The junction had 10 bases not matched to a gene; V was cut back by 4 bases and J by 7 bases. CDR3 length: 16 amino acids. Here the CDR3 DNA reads TGTGCCAGCAGCTCACTTAACAGGGGACTAAATTCACCCCTCCACTTT. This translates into CASSSLNRGLNSPLHF.

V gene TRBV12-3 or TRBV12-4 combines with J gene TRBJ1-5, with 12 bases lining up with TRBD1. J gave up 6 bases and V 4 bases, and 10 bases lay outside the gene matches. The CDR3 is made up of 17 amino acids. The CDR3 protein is CASSSLGQGATSQPQHF. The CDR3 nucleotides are TGTGCCAGCAGTTCCCTGGGACAGGGGGCGACTTCTCAGCCCCAGCATTTT.

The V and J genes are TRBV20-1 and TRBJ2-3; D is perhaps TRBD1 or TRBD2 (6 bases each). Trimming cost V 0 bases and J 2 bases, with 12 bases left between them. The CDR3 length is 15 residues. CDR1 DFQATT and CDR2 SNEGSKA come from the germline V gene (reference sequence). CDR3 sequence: CSARDSGGPTDTQYF. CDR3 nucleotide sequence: TGCAGTGCTAGAGATTCTGGGGGGCCCACAGATACGCAGTATTTT.

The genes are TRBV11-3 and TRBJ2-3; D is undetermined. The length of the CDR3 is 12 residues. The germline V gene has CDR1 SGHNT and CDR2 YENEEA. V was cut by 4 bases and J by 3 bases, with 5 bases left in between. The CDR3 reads CASSYGTDTQYF. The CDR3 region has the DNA TGTGCCAGCAGCTACGGGACAGATACGCAGTATTTT.

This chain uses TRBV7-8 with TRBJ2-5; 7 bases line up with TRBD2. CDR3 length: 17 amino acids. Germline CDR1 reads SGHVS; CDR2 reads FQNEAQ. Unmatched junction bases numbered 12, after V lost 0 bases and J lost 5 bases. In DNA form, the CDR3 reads TGTGCCAGCAGCTTAGCCCGTTTTCGCGGGGGTTTTGAGACCCAGTACTTC. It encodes CASSLARFRGGFETQYF.